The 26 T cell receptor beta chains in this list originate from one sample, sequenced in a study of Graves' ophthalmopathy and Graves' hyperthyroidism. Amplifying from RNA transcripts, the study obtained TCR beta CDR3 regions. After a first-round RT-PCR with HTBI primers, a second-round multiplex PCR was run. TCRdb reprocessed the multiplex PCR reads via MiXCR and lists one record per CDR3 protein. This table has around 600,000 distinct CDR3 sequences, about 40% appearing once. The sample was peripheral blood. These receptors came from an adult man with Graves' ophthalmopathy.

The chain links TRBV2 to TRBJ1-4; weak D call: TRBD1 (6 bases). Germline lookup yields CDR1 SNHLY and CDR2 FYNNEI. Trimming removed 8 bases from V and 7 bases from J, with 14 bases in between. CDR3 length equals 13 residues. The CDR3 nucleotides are TGTGCCAGCGGACCCACAGGGTCTGAAAAACTGTTTTTT. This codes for CASGPTGSEKLFF. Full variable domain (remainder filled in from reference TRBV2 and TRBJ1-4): EPEVTQTPSHQVTQMGQEVILRCVPISNHLYFYWYRQILGQKVEFLVSFYNNEISEKSEIFDDQFSVERPDGSNFTLKIRSTKLEDSAMYFCASGPTGSEKLFFGSGTQLSVL.

The CDR3 DNA is TGCAGCGTAAAAACAGGGGGGGACACTGAAGCTTTCTTT. Protein product: CSVKTGGDTEAFF. This rearrangement joins TRBV29-1 to TRBJ1-1; 8 bases are a match to TRBD1. Trimming removed 6 bases from V and 3 bases from J; junction bases left unmatched: 6. Germline V gene sequence: CDR1 SQVTM, CDR2 ANQGSEA. The CDR3 sequence is 13 residues long.

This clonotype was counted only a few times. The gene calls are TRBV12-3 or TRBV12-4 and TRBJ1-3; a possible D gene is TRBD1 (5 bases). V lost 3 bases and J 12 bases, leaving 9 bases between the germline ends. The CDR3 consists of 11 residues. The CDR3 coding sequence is TGTGCCAGCAGTTTCCAGGGTGGCATATATTTT. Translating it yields CASSFQGGIYF.

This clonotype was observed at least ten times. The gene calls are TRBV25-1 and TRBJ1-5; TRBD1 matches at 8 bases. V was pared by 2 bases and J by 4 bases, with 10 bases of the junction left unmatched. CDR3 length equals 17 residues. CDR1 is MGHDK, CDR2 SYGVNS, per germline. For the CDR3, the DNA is TGTGCCAGCAGTGAAGGCAGGGGGCGAGGAGGTAATCAGCCCCAGCATTTT. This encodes CASSEGRGRGGNQPQHF.

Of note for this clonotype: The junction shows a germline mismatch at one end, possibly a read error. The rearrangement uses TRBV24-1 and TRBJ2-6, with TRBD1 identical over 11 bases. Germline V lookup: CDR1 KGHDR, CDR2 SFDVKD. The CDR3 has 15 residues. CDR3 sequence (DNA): TGTGCCACCAGTGAGTCCGGGACAGGGGGCAACGTCCTGACTTTC. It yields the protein CATSESGTGGNVLTF.

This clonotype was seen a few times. The CDR3 sequence: CASSLAQGYTEAFF. As DNA, the CDR3 is TGCGCCAGCAGCTTGGCGCAGGGCTACACTGAAGCTTTCTTT. V usage is TRBV5-1 and J usage is TRBJ1-1; possibly TRBD1 for D (5 bases). Germline V gene sequence: CDR1 SGHRS, CDR2 YFSETQ. Deletions cut 0 bases from V and 3 bases from J, with 9 bases between. The CDR3 extends over 14 amino acids. Filled out from reference TRBV5-1 and TRBJ1-1, the complete variable domain reads KAGVTQTPRYLIKTRGQQVTLSCSPISGHRSVSWYQQTPGQGLQFLFEYFSETQRNKGNFPGRFSGRQFSNSRSEMNVSTLELGDSALYLCASSLAQGYTEAFFGQGTRLTVV.

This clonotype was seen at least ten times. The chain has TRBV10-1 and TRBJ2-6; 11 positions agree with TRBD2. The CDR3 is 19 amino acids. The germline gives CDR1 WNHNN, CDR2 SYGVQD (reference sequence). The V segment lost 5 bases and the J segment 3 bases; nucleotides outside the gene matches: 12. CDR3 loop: CASSSRFSGRAFGANVLTF. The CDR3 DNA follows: TGCGCCAGCAGTTCGAGGTTTAGCGGGAGGGCCTTTGGGGCCAACGTCCTGACTTTC.

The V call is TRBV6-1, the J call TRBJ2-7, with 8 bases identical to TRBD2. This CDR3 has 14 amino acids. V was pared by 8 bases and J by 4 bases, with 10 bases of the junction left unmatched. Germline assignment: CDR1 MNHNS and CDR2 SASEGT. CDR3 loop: CASYLTGGGYEQYF. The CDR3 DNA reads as TGTGCCAGCTATCTGACGGGAGGGGGGTACGAGCAGTACTTC.

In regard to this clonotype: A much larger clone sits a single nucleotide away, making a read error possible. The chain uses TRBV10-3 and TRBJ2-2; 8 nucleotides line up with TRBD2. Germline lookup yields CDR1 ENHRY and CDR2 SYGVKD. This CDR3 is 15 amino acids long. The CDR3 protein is CAISRGGADTGELLF. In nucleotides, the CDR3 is TGTGCCATCAGTCGGGGGGGGGCAGACACCGGGGAGCTGTTGTTT.

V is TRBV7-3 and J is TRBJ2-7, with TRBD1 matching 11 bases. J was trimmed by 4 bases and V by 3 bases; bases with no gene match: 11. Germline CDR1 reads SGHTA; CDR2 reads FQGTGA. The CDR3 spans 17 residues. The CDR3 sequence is CASSLMPGQGVDYEQYF. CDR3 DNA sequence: TGTGCCAGCAGCTTGATGCCGGGACAGGGGGTAGATTACGAGCAGTACTTC.

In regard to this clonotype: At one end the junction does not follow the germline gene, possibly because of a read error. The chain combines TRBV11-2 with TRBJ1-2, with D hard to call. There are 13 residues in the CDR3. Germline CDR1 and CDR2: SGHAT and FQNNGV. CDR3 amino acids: CATSPRPAYGYTF. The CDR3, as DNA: TGTGCCACCAGCCCCCGACCCGCGTATGGCTACACCTTC.

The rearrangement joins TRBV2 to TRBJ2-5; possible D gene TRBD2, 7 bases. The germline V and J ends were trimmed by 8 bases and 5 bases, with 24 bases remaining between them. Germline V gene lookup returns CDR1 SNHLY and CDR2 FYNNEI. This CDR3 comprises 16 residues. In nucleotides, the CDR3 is TGTGCCAGCCCAGTCGACATCGCCGAGGGGGGGGAGACCCAGTACTTC. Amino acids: CASPVDIAEGGETQYF. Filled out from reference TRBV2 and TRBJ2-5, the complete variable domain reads EPEVTQTPSHQVTQMGQEVILRCVPISNHLYFYWYRQILGQKVEFLVSFYNNEISEKSEIFDDQFSVERPDGSNFTLKIRSTKLEDSAMYFCASPVDIAEGGETQYFGPGTRLLVL.

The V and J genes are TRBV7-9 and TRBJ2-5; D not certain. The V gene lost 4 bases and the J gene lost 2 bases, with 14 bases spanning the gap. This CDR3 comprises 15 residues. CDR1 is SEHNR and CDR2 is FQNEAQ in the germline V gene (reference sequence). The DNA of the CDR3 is TGTGCCAGCAGCTCAGCCTACGAGTTACAAGAGACCCAGTACTTC. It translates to CASSSAYELQETQYF.

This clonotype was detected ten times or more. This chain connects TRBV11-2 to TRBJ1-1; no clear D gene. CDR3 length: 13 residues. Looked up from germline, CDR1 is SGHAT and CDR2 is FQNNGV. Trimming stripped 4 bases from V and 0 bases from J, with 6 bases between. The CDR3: CASSYLLNTEAFF. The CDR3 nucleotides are TGTGCCAGCAGCTATCTTCTGAACACTGAAGCTTTCTTT.

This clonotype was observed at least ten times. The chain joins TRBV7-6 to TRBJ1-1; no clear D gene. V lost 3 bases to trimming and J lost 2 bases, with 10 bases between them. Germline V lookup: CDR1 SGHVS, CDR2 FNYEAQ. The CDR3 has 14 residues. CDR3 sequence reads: CASSLRASNTEAFF. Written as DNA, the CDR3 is TGTGCCAGCAGCTTGCGGGCCTCCAACACTGAAGCTTTCTTT.

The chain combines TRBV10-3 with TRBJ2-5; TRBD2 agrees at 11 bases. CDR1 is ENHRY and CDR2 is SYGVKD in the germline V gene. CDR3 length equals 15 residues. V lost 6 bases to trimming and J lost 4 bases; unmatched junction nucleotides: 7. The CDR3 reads CAISPPGLAVETQYF. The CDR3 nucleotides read TGTGCCATCAGCCCACCGGGACTAGCGGTAGAGACCCAGTACTTC.

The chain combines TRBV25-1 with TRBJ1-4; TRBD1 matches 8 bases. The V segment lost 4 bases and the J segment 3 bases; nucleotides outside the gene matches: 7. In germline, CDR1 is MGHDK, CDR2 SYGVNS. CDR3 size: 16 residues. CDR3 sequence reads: CASSVTGQASNEKLFF. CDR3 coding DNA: TGTGCCAGCAGTGTAACGGGACAGGCGTCTAATGAAAAACTGTTTTTT.

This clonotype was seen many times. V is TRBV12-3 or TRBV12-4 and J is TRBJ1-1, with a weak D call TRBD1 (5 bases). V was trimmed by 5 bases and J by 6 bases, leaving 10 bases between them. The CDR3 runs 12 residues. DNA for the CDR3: TGTGCCAGCAGTGGGGGAGGTGCTGAAGCTTTCTTT. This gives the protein CASSGGGAEAFF.

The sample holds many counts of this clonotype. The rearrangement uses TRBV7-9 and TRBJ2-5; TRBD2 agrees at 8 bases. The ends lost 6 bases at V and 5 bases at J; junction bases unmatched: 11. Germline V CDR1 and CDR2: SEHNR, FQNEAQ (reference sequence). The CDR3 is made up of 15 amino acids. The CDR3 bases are TGTGCCAGCAGTCCGGTAGCGGGATTGGGGGAGACCCAGTACTTC. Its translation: CASSPVAGLGETQYF.

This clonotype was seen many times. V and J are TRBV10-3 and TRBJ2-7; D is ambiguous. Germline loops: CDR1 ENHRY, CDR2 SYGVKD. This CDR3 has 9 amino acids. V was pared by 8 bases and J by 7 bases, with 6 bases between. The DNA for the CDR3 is TGTGCCATCGGCACAGAGCAGTACTTC. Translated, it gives CAIGTEQYF.

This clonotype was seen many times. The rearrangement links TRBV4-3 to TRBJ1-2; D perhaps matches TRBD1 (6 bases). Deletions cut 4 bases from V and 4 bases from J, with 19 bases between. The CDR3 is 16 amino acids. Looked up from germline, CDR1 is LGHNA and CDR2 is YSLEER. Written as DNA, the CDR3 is TGCGCCAGCAGCCCGGGACATGCTTTAGCCCCCTATGGCTACACCTTC. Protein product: CASSPGHALAPYGYTF.

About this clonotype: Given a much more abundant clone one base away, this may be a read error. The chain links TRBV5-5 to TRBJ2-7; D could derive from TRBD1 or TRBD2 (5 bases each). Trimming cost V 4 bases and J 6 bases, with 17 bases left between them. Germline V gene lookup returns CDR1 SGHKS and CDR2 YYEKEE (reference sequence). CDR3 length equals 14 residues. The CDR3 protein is CASSLEGSRREQYF. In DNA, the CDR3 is TGTGCCAGCAGCCTCGAGGGGTCCCGTCGCGAGCAGTACTTC.

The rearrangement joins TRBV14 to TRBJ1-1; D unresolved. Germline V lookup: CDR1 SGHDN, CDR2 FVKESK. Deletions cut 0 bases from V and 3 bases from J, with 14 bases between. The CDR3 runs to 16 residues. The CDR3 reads CASSQEGPLGYTEAFF. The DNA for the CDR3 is TGTGCCAGCAGCCAAGAGGGTCCATTAGGATACACTGAAGCTTTCTTT. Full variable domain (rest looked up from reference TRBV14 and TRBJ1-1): EAGVTQFPSHSVIEKGQTVTLRCDPISGHDNLYWYRRVMGKEIKFLLHFVKESKQDESGMPNNRFLAERTGGTYSTLKVQPAELEDSGVYFCASSQEGPLGYTEAFFGQGTRLTVV.

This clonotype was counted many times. The DNA for the CDR3 is TGTGCCAGCAGCGTAAAGAGATTTACAGGCAGTGACAATCAGCCCCAGCATTTT. Translated: CASSVKRFTGSDNQPQHF. V gene TRBV9 combines with J gene TRBJ1-5, with D tentatively TRBD1 (5 bases). Germline lookup yields CDR1 SGDLS and CDR2 YYNGEE. Trimming left V 1 base short and J 3 bases short, with 20 bases between. The CDR3 has 18 residues.

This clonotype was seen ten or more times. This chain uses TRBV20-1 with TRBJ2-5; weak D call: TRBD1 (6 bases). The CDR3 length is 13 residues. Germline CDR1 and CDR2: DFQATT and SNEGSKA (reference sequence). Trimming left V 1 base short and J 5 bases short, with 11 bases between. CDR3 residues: CSARGQVGETQYF. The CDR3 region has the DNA TGCAGTGCTAGAGGACAGGTTGGCGAGACCCAGTACTTC.

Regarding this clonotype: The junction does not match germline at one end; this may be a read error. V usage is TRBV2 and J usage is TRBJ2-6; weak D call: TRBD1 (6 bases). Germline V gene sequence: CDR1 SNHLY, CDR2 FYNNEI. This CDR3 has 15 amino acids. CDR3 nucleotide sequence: TGTGCCATCGGGACCAGGGGTTCTGGGGCCTACGTCCTGACTTTC. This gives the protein CAIGTRGSGAYVLTF.